This TCR beta chain is drawn from a study of blood T cell repertoires in COVID-19. Study-wide background: Sample material is recorded as cDNA or gDNA derived from T cells, B-cell-depleted T cells, or PBMCs.

The table came from immunoSEQ multiplex PCR; TCRdb's copy has only in-frame clones and leaves some out. Among a few hundred thousand clones, around 81% were seen once, and the ten largest hold 5.5% to 8.5%. The germline V gene has CDR1 SGHTA and CDR2 FQGNSA. The CDR3 length is 12 residues. J was trimmed by 6 bases and V by 8 bases; bases with no gene match: 3. The receptor's source is a woman in her 70s with acute or convalescent COVID-19. The V gene is TRBV7-2, the J gene TRBJ2-7; TRBD1 aligns across 11 bases. Material: peripheral blood. As DNA, the CDR3 is TGTGCCAGCGGACAGGGGGCGCTCGAGCAGTACTTC. Encoded protein: CASGQGALEQYF.